Each of the 29 T cell receptor beta chains below was sequenced from the same sample in a study of blood T cell repertoires in COVID-19. Profiled with immunoSEQ multiplex PCR; TCRdb holds only in-frame clones, not every one. There are 170,000 or so clones in the sample; 80% to 85% occur only once, and 6.5% to 7.5% lies in the top ten. Input material: peripheral blood. The receptors here all came from a woman between 35 and 50 years old with COVID-19, enrolled during active disease.

V and J are TRBV5-1 and TRBJ1-1; 7 bases fit TRBD1. With 7 bases clipped from V and 6 bases from J, the junction kept 18 bases outside the gene matches. The CDR3 runs 16 residues. Germline CDR1 is SGHRS and CDR2 is YFSETQ. This CDR3 is CASAPYTGTAFAEAFF. As DNA, the CDR3 is TGCGCCAGCGCTCCTTACACCGGGACAGCTTTCGCTGAAGCTTTCTTT.

J is TRBJ1-2 and V is TRBV5-4; no clear D. V gave up 1 base and J gave up 0 bases, with 4 bases separating them. The CDR3 length is 13 residues. Germline CDR1 is SGHNT and CDR2 is YYREEE (reference sequence). The CDR3 region is CASSLLANYGYTF. The CDR3 DNA sequence: TGTGCCAGCAGCTTGTTAGCTAACTATGGCTACACCTTC.

This clone turned up a few times. J is TRBJ1-3 and V is TRBV20-1; D is unclear. The V end lost 4 bases, the J end lost 4 bases, and 5 bases lay between the germline ends. CDR3 length: 11 residues. The V gene's germline CDR1 is DFQATT and CDR2 SNEGSKA (reference sequence). The CDR3 sequence is CSATTGNTIYF. The CDR3 bases are TGCAGTGCTACGACAGGAAACACCATATATTTT.

The rearrangement links TRBV24-1 to TRBJ1-2; a weak D match, TRBD1 (6 bases). The length of the CDR3 is 13 residues. The germline V gene encodes CDR1 KGHDR and CDR2 SFDVKD. V dropped 7 bases and J dropped 8 bases, with 16 bases sitting between them. The CDR3 sequence: CATSLGQRRGYTF. The DNA for the CDR3 is TGTGCCACCAGCCTGGGACAACGGAGGGGCTACACCTTC.

The chain couples TRBV10-3 to TRBJ2-5; tentative D call: TRBD2 (5 bases). V was clipped by 8 bases and J by 2 bases, with 9 bases between them. The CDR3 has 12 amino acids. Per the germline V gene, CDR1 is ENHRY and CDR2 is SYGVKD. CDR3 in amino acids: CAIARAQETQYF. Here the CDR3 DNA reads TGTGCCATCGCGCGGGCACAAGAGACCCAGTACTTC.

A note on this clone: The junction departs from the called germline gene at one end, perhaps through a read error. This chain connects TRBV9 to TRBJ2-5; D gene uncertain. The CDR3 runs 12 residues. The germline gives CDR1 SGDLS, CDR2 YYNGEE. The CDR3 loop is CASSLNQETQYF. The CDR3 DNA sequence: TGTGCCAGCAGCTTGAACCAGGAGACCCAGTACTTC.

The chain has TRBV6-5 and TRBJ2-7; D may be TRBD2 (6 bases). Germline CDR1 and CDR2: MNHEY and SVGAGI. V was shortened by 2 bases and J by 0 bases, with 14 bases between the two germline ends. The CDR3 runs to 16 residues. In DNA, the CDR3 is TGTGCCAGCAGTTACAACCGGGAGCCCAGCTCCTACGAGCAGTACTTC. This sequence encodes CASSYNREPSSYEQYF.

The genes are TRBV9 and TRBJ1-2, with a possible D match to TRBD1 (6 bases). Looked up from germline, CDR1 is SGDLS and CDR2 is YYNGEE. The ends were cut back, 4 bases at V and 4 bases at J, with 17 bases in the middle. This CDR3 is 15 amino acids long. The CDR3, as DNA: TGTGCCAGCAGCCCAGGGGACATGGGGAGCTATGGCTACACCTTC. Protein sequence: CASSPGDMGSYGYTF.

The chain links TRBV7-9 to TRBJ2-1; 8 nucleotides agree with TRBD1. The germline V gene has CDR1 SEHNR and CDR2 FQNEAQ (reference sequence). This CDR3 is built from 14 residues. After removal of 4 bases from V and 6 bases from J, the junction contained 5 bases not matched to a gene. The CDR3 loop is CASSSRTGFNEQFF. The DNA of the CDR3 is TGTGCCAGCAGCTCCCGGACAGGGTTCAATGAGCAGTTCTTC.

The chain uses TRBV7-9 and TRBJ2-7; D remains unclear. This CDR3 region has 14 residues. Trimming cost V 5 bases and J 4 bases, with 15 bases left between them. Germline V gene sequence: CDR1 SEHNR, CDR2 FQNEAQ (reference sequence). CDR3 DNA: TGTGCCAGCAGCCCCGCTCCGAATAGATACGAGCAGTACTTC. It translates to CASSPAPNRYEQYF.

This chain joins TRBV5-4 and TRBJ1-1, with D possibly matching TRBD1 (6 bases). CDR3 length: 15 amino acids. The germline V gene encodes CDR1 SGHNT and CDR2 YYREEE (reference sequence). The ends were cut back, 1 base at V and 8 bases at J, with 18 bases in the middle. The CDR3 bases are TGTGCCAGCAGCTTGAAGTCCAGGGGCTACGAGGAAGCTTTCTTT. Translating gives CASSLKSRGYEEAFF.

The chain recombines TRBV7-9 with TRBJ1-5, with D perhaps matching TRBD1 (6 bases). The CDR3 length is 13 residues. V shed 5 bases and J shed 11 bases, with 16 bases lying between them. Per the germline V gene, CDR1 is SEHNR and CDR2 is FQNEAQ (reference sequence). CDR3 amino acids: CASSRIQGHSQHF. CDR3 sequence (DNA): TGTGCCAGCAGCCGAATACAGGGTCACTCCCAGCATTTT.

The V gene is TRBV12-5, the J gene TRBJ1-2, with 8 bases aligning to TRBD1. The CDR3 totals 14 residues. V was pared by 1 base and J by 6 bases, with 4 bases of the junction left unmatched. The germline CDR1 and CDR2 sequences are LGHNT and FRNRAP. The CDR3 nucleotides read TGTGCTAGTGGTTTGGACGACAGGGGCCATGGCTACACCTTC. Its translation is CASGLDDRGHGYTF.

The gene calls are TRBV5-1 and TRBJ2-7; possibly TRBD1 for D (5 bases). CDR3 length: 12 amino acids. Germline values: CDR1 SGHRS, CDR2 YFSETQ. Trimming stripped 4 bases from V and 4 bases from J, with 9 bases between. The CDR3 region has the DNA TGCGCCAGCAGCAAAGGGGCTTACGAGCAGTACTTC. It yields the protein CASSKGAYEQYF.

This clone came up a few times. Other DNA sequences in this sample translate to the same CDR3. The genes are TRBV24-1 and TRBJ2-1; D may be TRBD2 (6 bases). Germline V gives CDR1 KGHDR, CDR2 SFDVKD. Deletions cut 5 bases from V and 2 bases from J, with 9 bases between. The length of the CDR3 is 14 residues. The CDR3 coding sequence is TGTGCCACCAGTGGTGCGGGAACCTACAATGAGCAGTTCTTC. Translation gives CATSGAGTYNEQFF.

This chain joins TRBV6-5 and TRBJ2-3; 9 bases are a match to TRBD1. The V segment lost 0 bases and the J segment 7 bases; nucleotides outside the gene matches: 2. Germline CDR1 and CDR2: MNHEY and SVGAGI. The CDR3 length is 14 residues. The CDR3 nucleotides are TGTGCCAGCAGTTACTCGACAGGGGGAAATACGCAGTATTTT. Protein product: CASSYSTGGNTQYF.

J is TRBJ1-1 and V is TRBV6-5; 7 positions match TRBD1. Germline CDR1 and CDR2: MNHEY and SVGAGI. J was trimmed by 0 bases and V by 7 bases; bases with no gene match: 8. The CDR3 is 15 amino acids. This chain's CDR3 is CASTLTGPMNTEAFF. The CDR3 DNA reads TGTGCCAGCACCCTGACAGGGCCGATGAACACTGAAGCTTTCTTT.

For the CDR3, the DNA is TGTGCCAGCAGTGAGCGCCAGGGGGCTTTCTACGAGCAGTACTTC. Translation gives CASSERQGAFYEQYF. The V gene is TRBV6-4, the J gene TRBJ2-7; 8 nucleotides match TRBD1. After removal of 3 bases from V and 3 bases from J, the junction contained 7 bases not matched to a gene. The germline V gene encodes CDR1 MRHNA and CDR2 SNTAGT. The CDR3 length is 15 residues.

This clone was observed a handful of times. This chain joins TRBV7-9 and TRBJ2-7; D gene unclear. The CDR3 has 12 amino acids. V shed 4 bases and J shed 4 bases, with 8 bases lying between them. CDR1 SEHNR and CDR2 FQNEAQ come from the germline V gene (reference sequence). The DNA of the CDR3 is TGTGCCAGCAGCTCTATGAAGTACGAGCAGTACTTC. It is translated as CASSSMKYEQYF.

This chain joins TRBV5-1 and TRBJ1-5; D unresolved. Germline CDR1 reads SGHRS; CDR2 reads YFSETQ. The CDR3 has 11 amino acids. With 4 bases removed from V and 10 bases from J, the gap between germline ends came to 9 bases. The CDR3 region is CASSPPGPQHF. The DNA for the CDR3 is TGCGCCAGCAGCCCCCCAGGTCCCCAGCATTTT. The entire variable domain, with the rest obtained from reference TRBV5-1 and TRBJ1-5, is as follows: KAGVTQTPRYLIKTRGQQVTLSCSPISGHRSVSWYQQTPGQGLQFLFEYFSETQRNKGNFPGRFSGRQFSNSRSEMNVSTLELGDSALYLCASSPPGPQHFGDGTRLSIL.

This chain connects TRBV28 to TRBJ1-4, with 7 bases identical to TRBD1. This CDR3 region has 16 residues. Germline assignment: CDR1 MDHEN and CDR2 SYDVKM. The V gene end was trimmed by 4 bases and the J gene end by 8 bases; junction bases not matched to a gene: 13. CDR3: CASSSAGFTGDEKLFF. The CDR3 nucleotides read TGTGCCAGCAGTTCCGCCGGGTTTACAGGGGACGAAAAACTGTTTTTT.

The gene calls are TRBV20-1 and TRBJ1-5; 9 bases agree with TRBD1. Germline-derived CDR1 and CDR2 are DFQATT and SNEGSKA (reference sequence). V was pared by 3 bases and J by 5 bases, with 17 bases of the junction left unmatched. This CDR3 contains 18 residues. CDR3 DNA: TGCAGTGCTAGTTCCCTGGGCGGGACAGGGTTTGTCTATCAGCCCCAGCATTTT. Protein sequence: CSASSLGGTGFVYQPQHF.

The rearrangement links TRBV7-9 to TRBJ1-1, with 10 nucleotides matching TRBD1. This CDR3 has 14 residues. Germline V gene data show CDR1 as SEHNR and CDR2 as FQNEAQ (reference sequence). The trim removed 6 bases at V and 3 bases at J, leaving 4 bases unmatched. CDR3 residues: CASRRQGADTEAFF. The CDR3 region has the DNA TGTGCCAGCAGAAGACAGGGGGCTGACACTGAAGCTTTCTTT.

The chain uses TRBV6-5 and TRBJ2-5; 10 nucleotides agree with TRBD2. Germline V gene data show CDR1 as MNHEY and CDR2 as SVGAGI. CDR3 length: 16 residues. V was clipped by 2 bases and J by 5 bases; unmatched bases: 8. This CDR3 reads CASSYRLAGEVETQYF. The CDR3 DNA reads as TGTGCCAGCAGTTACCGCCTAGCGGGAGAGGTGGAGACCCAGTACTTC.

V gene TRBV7-8 combines with J gene TRBJ1-6; 7 nucleotides line up with TRBD1. CDR3 length: 14 residues. The V gene end was trimmed by 5 bases and the J gene end by 5 bases; junction bases not matched to a gene: 3. Germline-derived CDR1 and CDR2 are SGHVS and FQNEAQ. The CDR3 region is CASSTGTDNSPLHF. For the CDR3, the DNA is TGTGCCAGCAGCACCGGGACAGATAATTCACCCCTCCACTTT.

CDR3 region: CASSRRSQGDSNQPQHF. The CDR3 DNA is TGTGCCAGCTCACGCCGATCGCAGGGTGATAGCAATCAGCCCCAGCATTTT. The gene calls are TRBV18 and TRBJ1-5; D is perhaps TRBD1 (5 bases). The germline V gene encodes CDR1 KGHSH and CDR2 LQKENI. Trimming pared 4 bases from V and 0 bases from J, leaving 16 bases between. The CDR3 sequence is 17 residues long.

The rearrangement links TRBV27 to TRBJ1-2, with D possibly matching TRBD1 (6 bases). CDR3 size: 14 residues. Germline loops: CDR1 MNHEY, CDR2 SMNVEV (reference sequence). V gave up 6 bases and J gave up 4 bases, with 15 bases separating them. DNA of the CDR3: TGTGCCAGCAGCCCCGTTGGGGGCAGCTATGGCTACACCTTC. Protein sequence: CASSPVGGSYGYTF.

CDR3 nucleotide sequence: TGTGCCAGCAGTGAAACGACTGTGCCCCAAAAACTGTTTTTT. Its protein is CASSETTVPQKLFF. The rearrangement links TRBV6-1 to TRBJ1-4, with D hard to call. CDR1 MNHNS and CDR2 SASEGT come from the germline V gene. The CDR3 is 14 residues long. Trimming took 2 bases from V and 9 from J, leaving 13 bases between them.

This chain connects TRBV15 to TRBJ1-2; TRBD1 aligns across 10 bases. The V gene's germline CDR1 is LNHNV and CDR2 YYDKDF (reference sequence). The trim removed 1 base at V and 2 bases at J, leaving 1 base unmatched. The CDR3 totals 15 residues. The CDR3 loop is CATSRGGQGNYGYTF. CDR3 nucleotides: TGTGCCACCAGCAGAGGGGGACAGGGGAACTATGGCTACACCTTC.